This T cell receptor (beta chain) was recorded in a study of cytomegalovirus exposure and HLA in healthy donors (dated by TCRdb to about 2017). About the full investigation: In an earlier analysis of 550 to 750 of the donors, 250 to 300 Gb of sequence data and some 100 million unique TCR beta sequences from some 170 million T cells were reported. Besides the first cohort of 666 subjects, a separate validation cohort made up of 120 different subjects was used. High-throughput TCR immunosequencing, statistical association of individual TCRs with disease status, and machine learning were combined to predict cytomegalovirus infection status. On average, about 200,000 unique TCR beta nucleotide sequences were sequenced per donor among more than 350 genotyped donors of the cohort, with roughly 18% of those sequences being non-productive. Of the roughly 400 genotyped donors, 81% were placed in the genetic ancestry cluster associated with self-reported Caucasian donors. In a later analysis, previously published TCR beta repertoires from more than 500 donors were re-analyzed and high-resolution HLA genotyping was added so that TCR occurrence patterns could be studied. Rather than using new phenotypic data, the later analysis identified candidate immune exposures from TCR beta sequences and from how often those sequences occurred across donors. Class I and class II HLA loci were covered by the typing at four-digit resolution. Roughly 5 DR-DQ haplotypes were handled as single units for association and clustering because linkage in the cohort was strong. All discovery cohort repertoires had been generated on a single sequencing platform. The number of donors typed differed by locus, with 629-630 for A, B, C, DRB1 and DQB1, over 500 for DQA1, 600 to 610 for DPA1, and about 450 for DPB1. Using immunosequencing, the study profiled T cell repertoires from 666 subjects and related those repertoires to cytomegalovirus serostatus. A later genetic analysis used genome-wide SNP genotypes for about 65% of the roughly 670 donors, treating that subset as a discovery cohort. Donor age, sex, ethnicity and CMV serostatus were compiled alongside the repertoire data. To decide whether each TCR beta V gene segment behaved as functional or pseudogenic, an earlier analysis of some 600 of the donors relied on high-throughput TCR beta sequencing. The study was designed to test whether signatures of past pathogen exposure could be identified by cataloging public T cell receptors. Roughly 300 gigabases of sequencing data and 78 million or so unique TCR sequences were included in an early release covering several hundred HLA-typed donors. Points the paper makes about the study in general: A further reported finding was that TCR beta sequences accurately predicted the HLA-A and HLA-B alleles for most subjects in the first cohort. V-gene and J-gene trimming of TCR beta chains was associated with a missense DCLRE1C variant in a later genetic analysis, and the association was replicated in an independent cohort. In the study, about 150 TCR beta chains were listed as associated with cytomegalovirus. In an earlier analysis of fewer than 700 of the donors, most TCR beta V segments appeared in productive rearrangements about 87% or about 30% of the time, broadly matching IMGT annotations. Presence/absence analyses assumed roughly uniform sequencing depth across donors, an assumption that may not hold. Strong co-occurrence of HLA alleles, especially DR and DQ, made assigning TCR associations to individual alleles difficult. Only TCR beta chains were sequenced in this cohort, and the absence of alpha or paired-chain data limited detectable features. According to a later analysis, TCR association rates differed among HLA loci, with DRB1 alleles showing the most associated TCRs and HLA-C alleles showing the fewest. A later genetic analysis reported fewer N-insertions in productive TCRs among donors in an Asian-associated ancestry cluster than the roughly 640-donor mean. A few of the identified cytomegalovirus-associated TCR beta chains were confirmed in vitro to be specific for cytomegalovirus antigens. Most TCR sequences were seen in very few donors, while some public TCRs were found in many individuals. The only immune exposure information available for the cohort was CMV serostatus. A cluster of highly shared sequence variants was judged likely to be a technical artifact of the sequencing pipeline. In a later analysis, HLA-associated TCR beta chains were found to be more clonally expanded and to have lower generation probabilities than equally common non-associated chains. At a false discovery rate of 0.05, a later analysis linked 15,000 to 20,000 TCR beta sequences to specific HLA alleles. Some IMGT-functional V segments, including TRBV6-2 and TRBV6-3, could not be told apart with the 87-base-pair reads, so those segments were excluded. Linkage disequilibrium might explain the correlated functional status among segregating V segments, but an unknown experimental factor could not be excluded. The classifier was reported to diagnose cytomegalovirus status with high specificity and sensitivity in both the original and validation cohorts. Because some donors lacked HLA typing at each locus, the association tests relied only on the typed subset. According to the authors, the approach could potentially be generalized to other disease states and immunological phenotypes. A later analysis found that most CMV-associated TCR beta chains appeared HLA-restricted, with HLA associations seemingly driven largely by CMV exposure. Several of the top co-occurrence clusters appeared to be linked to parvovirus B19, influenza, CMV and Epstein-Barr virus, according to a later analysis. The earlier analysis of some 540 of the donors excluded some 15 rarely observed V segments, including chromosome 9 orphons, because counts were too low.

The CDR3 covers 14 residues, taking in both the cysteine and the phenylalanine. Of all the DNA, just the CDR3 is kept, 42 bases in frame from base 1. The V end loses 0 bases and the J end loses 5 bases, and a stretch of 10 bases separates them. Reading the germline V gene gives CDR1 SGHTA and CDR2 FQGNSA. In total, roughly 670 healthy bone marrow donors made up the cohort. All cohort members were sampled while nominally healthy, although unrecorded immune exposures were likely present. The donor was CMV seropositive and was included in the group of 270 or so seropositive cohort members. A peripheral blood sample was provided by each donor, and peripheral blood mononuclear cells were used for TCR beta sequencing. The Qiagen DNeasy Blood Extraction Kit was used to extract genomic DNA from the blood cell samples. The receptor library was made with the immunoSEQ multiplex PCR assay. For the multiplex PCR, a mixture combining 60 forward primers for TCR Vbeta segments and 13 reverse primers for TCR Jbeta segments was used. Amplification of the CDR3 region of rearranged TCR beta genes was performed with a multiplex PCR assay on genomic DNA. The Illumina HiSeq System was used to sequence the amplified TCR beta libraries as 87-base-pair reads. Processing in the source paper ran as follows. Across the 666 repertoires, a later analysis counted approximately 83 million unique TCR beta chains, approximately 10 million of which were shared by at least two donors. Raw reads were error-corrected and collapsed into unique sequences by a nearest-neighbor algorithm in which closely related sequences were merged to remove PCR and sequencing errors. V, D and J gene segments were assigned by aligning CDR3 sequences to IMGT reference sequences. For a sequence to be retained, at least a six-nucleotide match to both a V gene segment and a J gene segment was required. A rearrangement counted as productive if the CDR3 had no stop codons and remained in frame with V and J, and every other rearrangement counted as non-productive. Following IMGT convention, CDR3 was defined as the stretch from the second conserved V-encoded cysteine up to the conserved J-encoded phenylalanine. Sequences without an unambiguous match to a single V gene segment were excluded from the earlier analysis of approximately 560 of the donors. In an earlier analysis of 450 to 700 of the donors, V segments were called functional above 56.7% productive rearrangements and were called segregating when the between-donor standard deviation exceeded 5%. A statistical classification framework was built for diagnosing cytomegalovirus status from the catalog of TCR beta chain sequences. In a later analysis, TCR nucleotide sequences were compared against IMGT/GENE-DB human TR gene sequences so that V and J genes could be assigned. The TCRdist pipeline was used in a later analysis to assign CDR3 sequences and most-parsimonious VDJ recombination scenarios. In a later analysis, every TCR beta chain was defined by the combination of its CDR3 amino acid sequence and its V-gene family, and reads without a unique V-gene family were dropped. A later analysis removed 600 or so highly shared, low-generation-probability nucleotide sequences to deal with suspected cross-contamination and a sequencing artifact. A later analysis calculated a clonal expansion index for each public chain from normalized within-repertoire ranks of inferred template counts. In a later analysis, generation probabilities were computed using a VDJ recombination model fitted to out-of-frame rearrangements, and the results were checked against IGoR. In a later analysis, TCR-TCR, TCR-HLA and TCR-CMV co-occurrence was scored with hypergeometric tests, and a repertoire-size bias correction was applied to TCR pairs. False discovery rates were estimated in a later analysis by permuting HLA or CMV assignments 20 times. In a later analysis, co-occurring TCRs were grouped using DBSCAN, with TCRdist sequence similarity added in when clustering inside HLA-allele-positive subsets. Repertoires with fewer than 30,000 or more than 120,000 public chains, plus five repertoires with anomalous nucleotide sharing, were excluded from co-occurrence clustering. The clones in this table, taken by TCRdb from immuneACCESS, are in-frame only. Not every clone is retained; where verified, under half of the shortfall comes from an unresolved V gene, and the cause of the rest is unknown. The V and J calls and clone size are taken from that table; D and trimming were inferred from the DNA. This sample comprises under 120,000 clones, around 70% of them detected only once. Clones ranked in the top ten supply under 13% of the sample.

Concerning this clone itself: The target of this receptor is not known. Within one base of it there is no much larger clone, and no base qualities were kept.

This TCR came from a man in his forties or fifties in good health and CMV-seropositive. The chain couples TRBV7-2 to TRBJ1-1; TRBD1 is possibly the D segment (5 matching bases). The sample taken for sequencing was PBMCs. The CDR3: CASSLAAGVTEAFF. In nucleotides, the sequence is TGTGCCAGCAGCTTAGCGGCGGGGGTAACTGAAGCTTTCTTT. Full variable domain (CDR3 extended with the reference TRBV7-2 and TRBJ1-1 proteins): GAGVSQSPSNKVTEKGKDVELRCDPISGHTALYWYRQSLGQGLEFLIYFQGNSAPDKSGLPSDRFSAERTGGSVSTLTIQRTQQEDSAVYLCASSLAAGVTEAFFGQGTRLTVV.